The 20 T cell receptor beta chains below all came from one sample that was sequenced in a study of identical twins (dated by TCRdb to the mid-2010s). Libraries came from 5' RACE. The sample was run on an Illumina HiSeq 2000. Starting from the raw public reads, TCRdb applied fastp trimming at Q25, assembled clones with MiXCR and retained in-frame beta chains. Every CDR3 protein is listed once, alongside the most common genes and DNA of its rows. Counted in this sample were about 900,000 distinct CDR3 sequences; around an eighth of them appeared once. About 1.5% of the sample belongs to the ten largest clones. These same records also appear under a second study, on yellow fever vaccine responses in identical twins.

Sequencing was done on a sample of PBMCs. Receptor source: a woman younger than 30 in good health.

This clonotype was detected a few times. This sequence joins TRBV7-6 and TRBJ1-6; a possible D gene is TRBD1 (6 bases). The length of the CDR3 is 14 residues. V gave up 5 bases and J gave up 4 bases, with 9 bases separating them. Germline V lookup: CDR1 SGHVS, CDR2 FNYEAQ. CDR3 coding DNA: TGTGCCAGCAGCATAGGACAGTATAATTCACCCCTCCACTTT. The encoded protein is CASSIGQYNSPLHF.

This clonotype was counted only a few times. The chain uses TRBV3-1 and TRBJ2-5; the match to TRBD1 covers 12 bases. The CDR3 sequence is 17 residues long. Germline-derived CDR1 and CDR2 are LGHDT and YNNKEL (reference sequence). Trimming removed 1 base from V and 7 bases from J; junction bases left unmatched: 10. Written as DNA, the CDR3 is TGTGCCAGCAGCCAAGGATCTTGGGACAGGGGGCTTGTGACCCAGTACTTC. Its protein is CASSQGSWDRGLVTQYF.

In this sample, this clonotype turned up a few times. This sequence joins TRBV3-1 and TRBJ1-1; TRBD1 might be the D (5 bases). Per germline, CDR1 LGHDT and CDR2 YNNKEL (reference sequence). This CDR3 has 15 residues. V shed 5 bases and J shed 2 bases, with 15 bases lying between them. The CDR3 is CASSEPGTANTEAFF. CDR3 coding DNA: TGTGCCAGCAGCGAACCTGGGACGGCCAACACTGAAGCTTTCTTT. Full variable domain (rest looked up from reference TRBV3-1 and TRBJ1-1): DTAVSQTPKYLVTQMGNDKSIKCEQNLGHDTMYWYKQDSKKFLKIMFSYNNKELIINETVPNRFSPKSPDKAHLNLHINSLELGDSAVYFCASSEPGTANTEAFFGQGTRLTVV.

A few counts support this clonotype. CDR3 in DNA: TGTGCCATCAGTGAGGATACCGGGACAGGGTTTGAAAAACTGTTTTTT. It yields the protein CAISEDTGTGFEKLFF. The gene calls are TRBV10-3 and TRBJ1-4, with TRBD1 matching 9 bases. The V and J ends lost 2 bases and 7 bases, in that order; junction bases with no gene match: 8. CDR1 and CDR2 from the germline V gene are ENHRY and SYGVKD. This CDR3 comprises 16 residues.

The J gene is TRBJ2-3, the V gene TRBV5-1; D unresolved. CDR3 length: 14 amino acids. Germline lookup yields CDR1 SGHRS and CDR2 YFSETQ. V was cut by 1 base and J by 3 bases, with 9 bases left in between. CDR3 bases: TGCGCCAGCAGCTTGACCCTTGCTACAGATACGCAGTATTTT. Its translation is CASSLTLATDTQYF.

The chain combines TRBV10-3 with TRBJ2-3; 12 bases map to TRBD2. After removal of 4 bases from V and 1 base from J, the junction contained 9 bases not matched to a gene. The germline V gene encodes CDR1 ENHRY and CDR2 SYGVKD. This CDR3 region has 18 residues. Here the CDR3 reads CAISALAGGTYGTDTQYF. DNA for the CDR3: TGTGCCATCAGTGCTCTAGCGGGAGGGACTTACGGCACAGATACGCAGTATTTT.

This clonotype was seen repeatedly, ten times or more. The chain has TRBV7-6 and TRBJ2-3; maybe TRBD1 (6 bases). CDR1 is SGHVS, CDR2 FNYEAQ, per germline. CDR3 length equals 13 residues. V was clipped by 8 bases and J by 2 bases, with 11 bases between them. The CDR3 DNA follows: TGTGCCAGCTCAGACAGGTACACAGATACGCAGTATTTT. Translating it yields CASSDRYTDTQYF.

V is TRBV5-6 and J is TRBJ2-1; D uncertain. This CDR3 has 14 amino acids. The V end was cut by 5 bases, the J end by 9 bases, with 18 bases between. Germline lookup yields CDR1 SGHDT and CDR2 YYEEEE. The CDR3 sequence is CASSSTLIRAEQFF. CDR3 in DNA: TGTGCCAGCAGTTCGACCCTGATCCGGGCTGAGCAGTTCTTC.

This clonotype has ten or more counts. Compared with germline, one end of the junction differs, possibly owing to a read error. This rearrangement joins TRBV5-1 to TRBJ2-1; tentatively, D is TRBD2 (5 bases). This CDR3 is 13 amino acids long. Germline CDR1 is SGHRS and CDR2 is YFSETQ. The CDR3 is CASTRGSYNEQFF. The DNA for the CDR3 is TGTGCCAGCACCCGGGGCTCCTACAATGAGCAGTTCTTC.

V is TRBV4-1 and J is TRBJ2-1; weak D call: TRBD1 (5 bases). This CDR3 is built from 15 residues. Per germline, CDR1 MGHRA and CDR2 YSYEKL. The germline V and J ends were trimmed by 4 bases and 4 bases, with 14 bases remaining between them. CDR3 coding DNA: TGCGCCAGCAGCCCCCGACAGCCCCTGTACAATGAGCAGTTCTTC. Its protein is CASSPRQPLYNEQFF.

This clonotype has a count of ten or more. The V call is TRBV7-9, the J call TRBJ1-1; 7 bases are shared with TRBD1. The V segment lost 5 bases and the J segment 2 bases; nucleotides outside the gene matches: 8. Germline CDR1 SEHNR, CDR2 FQNEAQ (reference sequence). The CDR3 covers 15 residues. CDR3 sequence (DNA): TGTGCCAGCAGCACAAAGGGGGCACCTAACACTGAAGCTTTCTTT. Its protein product is CASSTKGAPNTEAFF.

This clonotype has more than one count but fewer than ten. This chain connects TRBV12-3 or TRBV12-4 to TRBJ2-2; 9 bases agree with TRBD2. This CDR3 region has 14 residues. V lost 7 bases to trimming and J lost 4 bases; unmatched junction nucleotides: 4. The CDR3 sequence: CASKRRGGTGELFF. CDR3 DNA: TGTGCCAGCAAGAGGCGGGGGGGCACCGGGGAGCTGTTTTTT.

The chain is built from TRBV24-1 and TRBJ2-1; 11 bases map to TRBD2. Trimming at V came to 5 bases and at J to 5 bases, leaving 10 bases not matched to a gene. The length of the CDR3 is 17 residues. CDR1 is KGHDR and CDR2 is SFDVKD in the germline V gene. The CDR3 DNA follows: TGTGCCACCAGTGTCGCACCGGGACTAGCGGAACACAATGAGCAGTTCTTC. This translates into CATSVAPGLAEHNEQFF.

This rearrangement joins TRBV6-5 to TRBJ1-4; no firm D call. The CDR3 consists of 13 residues. CDR1 and CDR2 (germline): MNHEY, SVGAGI. V lost 4 bases and J lost 8, with 11 bases in between. The CDR3 is CASSSRRSEKLFF. The CDR3 DNA is TGTGCCAGCAGTTCTCGACGGTCCGAAAAACTGTTTTTT.

This clonotype was observed a few times. This chain uses TRBV5-1 with TRBJ2-2; no reliable D call. Looked up from germline, CDR1 is SGHRS and CDR2 is YFSETQ. The CDR3 sequence is 15 residues long. V shed 1 base and J shed 0 bases, with 7 bases lying between them. The CDR3 loop reads CASSLSPTNTGELFF. The CDR3 nucleotides read TGCGCCAGCAGCTTGAGCCCTACGAACACCGGGGAGCTGTTTTTT.

This clonotype came up a few times. V usage is TRBV7-9 and J usage is TRBJ2-5; D is perhaps TRBD1 (5 bases). Trimming removed 11 bases at V and 4 bases at J, with 11 bases between. Germline CDR1 is SEHNR and CDR2 is FQNEAQ (reference sequence). The length of the CDR3 is 11 residues. This CDR3 is CAGRGPETQYF. The CDR3 DNA is TGTGCCGGTAGGGGCCCAGAGACCCAGTACTTC.

This clonotype was picked up a small number of times. J is TRBJ2-1 and V is TRBV6-5; 7 positions match TRBD2. The CDR3 covers 14 residues. J lost 8 bases, V lost 2 bases, and 6 bases had no gene match. CDR1 and CDR2 from the germline V gene are MNHEY and SVGAGI. Written as DNA, the CDR3 is TGTGCCAGCAGTTACGGGGGGAGGGCCGATGAGCAGTTCTTC. This sequence encodes CASSYGGRADEQFF.

This clonotype came up many times. This chain links TRBV12-3 or TRBV12-4 with TRBJ2-1; 9 bases fit TRBD2. There are 14 residues in the CDR3. V dropped 6 bases and J dropped 4; count of bases not matched to a gene: 4. CDR3 DNA: TGTGCCAGCAGCCTAGCGGGGCATTACAATGAGCAGTTCTTC. Its translation: CASSLAGHYNEQFF.

The chain employs TRBV2 and TRBJ2-7; the D is unclear. The length of the CDR3 is 13 residues. Germline V CDR1 and CDR2: SNHLY, FYNNEI. V lost 7 bases, J lost 0 bases, and 10 bases lay in between. The CDR3 DNA reads TGTGCCAGCAATCGGTTAGACTCCTACGAGCAGTACGTC. Amino acid sequence: CASNRLDSYEQYV.

This clonotype appeared many times. The V and J genes are TRBV12-5 and TRBJ2-1, with D unresolved. The germline gives CDR1 LGHNT, CDR2 FRNRAP. Trimming took off 0 bases at V and 9 bases at J, with 12 bases between the two ends. The CDR3 is 14 amino acids. Here the CDR3 reads CASGLVRSLGEQFF. The CDR3 DNA reads as TGTGCTAGTGGTTTGGTACGCTCCCTCGGTGAGCAGTTCTTC.